This passage covers 11 T cell receptor beta chains from one sample sequenced in a study of T cell responses to AZD1222 COVID-19 vaccine. TCRdb's copy holds only in-frame clones and misses some; the assay was immunoSEQ multiplex PCR. The sample shows 95,000 to 100,000 clones, 85% to 90% of them seen only once. The sample consisted of peripheral blood, taken on day 0 of AZD1222 vaccination. These receptors were taken from an adult in good health.

The J gene is TRBJ1-1, the V gene TRBV28, with TRBD1 matching over 7 bases. Trimming removed 8 bases from V and 0 bases from J; junction bases left unmatched: 15. The CDR3 length is 17 residues. Per the germline V gene, CDR1 is MDHEN and CDR2 is SYDVKM. CDR3 protein: CASVRTRHRGMNTEAFF. DNA of the CDR3: TGTGCCAGCGTCCGTACGCGGCACAGGGGAATGAACACTGAAGCTTTCTTT.

The J gene is TRBJ2-3, the V gene TRBV5-4, with 9 nucleotides matching TRBD2. The V gene's germline CDR1 is SGHNT and CDR2 YYREEE (reference sequence). There are 16 residues in the CDR3. V gave up 2 bases and J gave up 2 bases; unmatched junction bases: 6. The CDR3: CASSLRAGGFTDTQYF. DNA of the CDR3: TGTGCCAGCAGCTTACGGGCGGGAGGGTTCACAGATACGCAGTATTTT.

V and J are TRBV5-4 and TRBJ2-1, with D possibly being TRBD2 (6 bases). The CDR3 covers 15 residues. The germline gives CDR1 SGHNT, CDR2 YYREEE (reference sequence). V was pared by 0 bases and J by 5 bases, with 12 bases between. CDR3 in amino acids: CASSLDASVDNEQFF. The CDR3 coding sequence is TGTGCCAGCAGCTTGGACGCTAGCGTCGACAATGAGCAGTTCTTC.

The chain has TRBV30 and TRBJ1-1, with D hard to call. CDR1 GTSNPN and CDR2 SVGIG come from the germline V gene (reference sequence). The V end lost 3 bases, the J end lost 1 base, and 9 bases lay between the germline ends. The CDR3 is made up of 13 amino acids. This chain's CDR3 is CAWSVRRNTEAFF. As DNA, the CDR3 is TGTGCCTGGAGCGTCCGGAGGAACACTGAAGCTTTCTTT. Drawing the rest from reference TRBV30 and TRBJ1-1, the complete variable domain is SQTIHQWPATLVQPVGSPLSLECTVEGTSNPNLYWYRQAAGRGLQLLFYSVGIGQISSEVPQNLSASRPQDRQFILSSKKLLLSDSGFYLCAWSVRRNTEAFFGQGTRLTVV.

This clone is a singleton in its sample. The V and J genes are TRBV2 and TRBJ2-3, with unresolved D. The CDR3 is made up of 11 amino acids. Per germline, CDR1 SNHLY and CDR2 FYNNEI. The ends were cut back, 5 bases at V and 7 bases at J, with 7 bases in the middle. CDR3 sequence: CASSTANTQYF. The CDR3 DNA follows: TGTGCCAGCAGTACGGCTAATACGCAGTATTTT.

The chain joins TRBV7-9 to TRBJ1-1; D not certain. Trimming shortened V by 8 bases and J by 0 bases, and 13 bases separated the two germline ends. The CDR3 totals 14 residues. Looked up from germline, CDR1 is SEHNR and CDR2 is FQNEAQ (reference sequence). CDR3 in amino acids: CASAYPWLNTEAFF. The CDR3 DNA reads TGTGCCAGCGCCTACCCTTGGTTGAACACTGAAGCTTTCTTT.

In nucleotides, the CDR3 is TGTGCCAGCAGTGAAACTGGCGATACGCAGTATTTT. This gives the protein CASSETGDTQYF. V is TRBV6-1 and J is TRBJ2-3; D not resolved. The CDR3 is 12 residues long. Trimming took 2 bases from V and 6 from J, leaving 6 bases between them. The germline V gene encodes CDR1 MNHNS and CDR2 SASEGT.

The CDR3 DNA reads TGCGCCAGCAGCCACGACAGGAGAACTAATGAAAAACTGTTTTTT. The encoded protein is CASSHDRRTNEKLFF. The gene calls are TRBV4-1 and TRBJ1-4; tentatively, D is TRBD1 (6 bases). With 3 bases removed from V and 1 base from J, the gap between germline ends came to 9 bases. This CDR3 spans 15 amino acids. The germline V gene encodes CDR1 MGHRA and CDR2 YSYEKL.

This clone was observed once. V gene TRBV9 combines with J gene TRBJ2-3; D might be TRBD2 (6 bases). V was clipped by 7 bases and J by 8 bases, with 20 bases between them. Germline values: CDR1 SGDLS, CDR2 YYNGEE. The CDR3 has 14 residues. DNA of the CDR3: TGTGCCAGCGGGATCGGGGGTGGCGCAGGTACGCAGTATTTT. This gives the protein CASGIGGGAGTQYF.

The chain links TRBV3-1 (or the pseudogene TRBV3-2) to TRBJ2-3, with 11 bases identical to TRBD2. From germline, CDR1 is LGHDT and CDR2 YNNKEL (reference sequence). V shed 0 bases and J 6 bases; nucleotides not matched to a gene: 11. The CDR3 runs to 18 residues. CDR3: CASSQDLIAGGPTDTQYF. The DNA for the CDR3 is TGTGCCAGCAGCCAAGATCTAATAGCGGGAGGGCCAACGGATACGCAGTATTTT.

This chain joins TRBV5-6 and TRBJ1-5; tentative D call: TRBD1 (5 bases). The V and J ends lost 3 bases and 3 bases respectively, with 19 bases between them. CDR3 length: 17 amino acids. The V gene's germline CDR1 is SGHDT and CDR2 YYEEEE. The CDR3 reads CASSSRQGGLYNQPQHF. The CDR3 DNA reads as TGTGCCAGCAGCTCCCGGCAGGGCGGGTTATACAATCAGCCCCAGCATTTT.